The 21 T cell receptor beta chains below were found in one sample sequenced in a study of cytomegalovirus exposure and HLA in healthy donors. PCR amplification relied on 60 Vbeta primers (plus 13 Jbeta primers). Sequencing was performed with immunoSEQ multiplex PCR; in TCRdb, only in-frame clones are kept and a portion is missing. The table records some 84,000 clones, around 80% of them present only once. The source material was PBMCs. These receptor sequences come from a male donor in good health and CMV-seropositive.

The V and J genes are TRBV4-1 and TRBJ2-7, with D perhaps TRBD2 (5 bases). Germline CDR1 MGHRA, CDR2 YSYEKL. Deletions cut 3 bases from V and 4 bases from J, with 16 bases between. This CDR3 has 15 amino acids. CDR3 sequence: CASSHPPRGLYEQYF. The CDR3 DNA is TGCGCCAGCAGCCACCCCCCCCGGGGTCTTTACGAGCAGTACTTC.

The chain is built from TRBV6-5 and TRBJ2-6; no clear D gene. CDR1 and CDR2 from the germline V gene are MNHEY and SVGAGI. This CDR3 spans 16 amino acids. V lost 1 base and J 0 bases, leaving 7 bases between the germline ends. CDR3 sequence reads: CASSYFLSSGANVLTF. The CDR3 bases are TGTGCCAGCAGTTACTTTCTCTCCTCTGGGGCCAACGTCCTGACTTTC.

The rearrangement links TRBV19 to TRBJ1-1, with D perhaps TRBD1 (5 bases). From germline, CDR1 is LNHDA and CDR2 SQIVND (reference sequence). The V end lost 3 bases, the J end lost 8 bases, and 10 bases lay between the germline ends. The CDR3 extends over 12 amino acids. CDR3: CASSIPPGEAFF. Here the CDR3 DNA reads TGTGCCAGTAGTATCCCCCCAGGGGAAGCTTTCTTT.

The V call is TRBV6-5, the J call TRBJ1-1; a possible D gene is TRBD1 (5 bases). CDR3 length: 15 residues. V lost 8 bases and J lost 1, with 17 bases in between. Germline CDR1 reads MNHEY; CDR2 reads SVGAGI. The CDR3 is CASAFGGAKNTEAFF. The DNA for the CDR3 is TGTGCCAGCGCATTCGGAGGGGCCAAGAACACTGAAGCTTTCTTT.

The V gene is TRBV2, the J gene TRBJ2-3; no clear D gene. The CDR3 loop spans 15 amino acids. V gave up 1 base and J gave up 2 bases, with 10 bases separating them. The germline V gene has CDR1 SNHLY and CDR2 FYNNEI. CDR3 protein: CASSEVGPYTDTQYF. For the CDR3, the DNA is TGTGCCAGCAGTGAAGTGGGCCCTTACACAGATACGCAGTATTTT.

This sequence joins TRBV7-6 and TRBJ2-7; 10 nucleotides match TRBD1. The CDR3 is 15 amino acids. From germline, CDR1 is SGHVS and CDR2 FNYEAQ. After removal of 5 bases from V and 0 bases from J, the junction contained 4 bases not matched to a gene. The CDR3 coding sequence is TGTGCCAGCAGCAGACAGGGGGCGATCTCCTACGAGCAGTACTTC. Translation: CASSRQGAISYEQYF.

Note on this clone: Compared with germline, one end of the junction differs, possibly owing to a read error. The CDR3 DNA follows: TGTGCCAGCGGTTTTCCGGGGAGGTACGAGCAGTACTTC. Its protein is CASGFPGRYEQYF. This chain links TRBV27 with TRBJ2-7, with D tentatively TRBD2 (6 bases). CDR1 is MNHEY and CDR2 is SMNVEV in the germline V gene (reference sequence). The CDR3 totals 13 residues.

The V and J genes are TRBV5-1 and TRBJ2-7, with TRBD1 identical over 7 bases. This CDR3 comprises 11 residues. V was clipped by 0 bases and J by 12 bases; unmatched bases: 3. Germline CDR1 SGHRS, CDR2 YFSETQ. The CDR3 spells CASSLVTGRYF. Here the CDR3 DNA reads TGCGCCAGCAGCTTGGTGACAGGGAGGTACTTC.

This clone has just a few counts. V is TRBV28 and J is TRBJ2-2; 10 bases agree with TRBD2. Germline loops: CDR1 MDHEN, CDR2 SYDVKM. This CDR3 comprises 18 residues. The trim removed 3 bases at V and 0 bases at J, leaving 7 bases unmatched. The CDR3 is CASSFGSGRTANTGELFF. CDR3 nucleotide sequence: TGTGCCAGCAGTTTCGGTAGCGGGAGGACCGCGAACACCGGGGAGCTGTTTTTT.

The rearrangement joins TRBV19 to TRBJ2-7; a possible D gene is TRBD1 (6 bases). Germline V gene lookup returns CDR1 LNHDA and CDR2 SQIVND (reference sequence). Trimming pared 6 bases from V and 4 bases from J, leaving 19 bases between. The CDR3 contains 15 residues. The CDR3 coding sequence is TGTGCCAGTAGCACTCCCCAGGGGCCTTCATACGAGCAGTACTTC. Translated, it gives CASSTPQGPSYEQYF. Filled out from reference TRBV19 and TRBJ2-7, the complete variable domain reads DGGITQSPKYLFRKEGQNVTLSCEQNLNHDAMYWYRQDPGQGLRLIYYSQIVNDFQKGDIAEGYSVSREKKESFPLTVTSAQKNPTAFYLCASSTPQGPSYEQYFGPGTRLTVT.

The chain carries TRBV5-6 and TRBJ2-6; no reliable D call. CDR3 length: 15 amino acids. Trimming left V 1 base short and J 4 bases short, with 9 bases between. Germline CDR1 reads SGHDT; CDR2 reads YYEEEE. CDR3 loop: CASSLPGSGANVLTF. The CDR3 nucleotides are TGTGCCAGCAGCTTGCCCGGGTCCGGGGCCAACGTCCTGACTTTC.

The chain has TRBV10-3 and TRBJ1-1; 7 bases map to TRBD1. There are 14 residues in the CDR3. V was pared by 0 bases and J by 7 bases, with 5 bases of the junction left unmatched. The V gene's germline CDR1 is ENHRY and CDR2 SYGVKD. Here the CDR3 reads CAISESGGGIEAFF. The DNA for the CDR3 is TGTGCCATCAGTGAGTCAGGAGGGGGCATTGAAGCTTTCTTT.

V and J are TRBV20-1 and TRBJ2-5; D is undetermined. This CDR3 region has 11 residues. Trimming took 6 bases from V and 4 from J, leaving 9 bases between them. Germline V CDR1 and CDR2: DFQATT, SNEGSKA (reference sequence). CDR3 in amino acids: CSAAVGETQYF. CDR3 sequence (DNA): TGCAGTGCCGCCGTCGGAGAGACCCAGTACTTC.

The rearrangement joins TRBV10-3 to TRBJ1-1, with TRBD1 identical over 7 bases. Trimming removed 4 bases from V and 4 bases from J; junction bases left unmatched: 0. CDR3 length: 12 amino acids. In germline, CDR1 is ENHRY, CDR2 SYGVKD. The CDR3 DNA reads TGTGCCATCAGTGGGACAGGCACTGAAGCTTTCTTT. Translation: CAISGTGTEAFF.

This chain uses TRBV19 with TRBJ2-2; 7 bases fit TRBD1. The trim removed 6 bases at V and 7 bases at J, leaving 8 bases unmatched. CDR1 LNHDA and CDR2 SQIVND come from the germline V gene (reference sequence). The length of the CDR3 is 14 residues. The CDR3 coding sequence is TGTGCCAGTAGCCCACAGGGGACCATCGGGGAGCTGTTTTTT. It translates to CASSPQGTIGELFF.

The chain links TRBV5-1 to TRBJ2-7; 13 positions match TRBD2. Trimming cost V 4 bases and J 4 bases; bases outside gene matches: 8. The CDR3 covers 16 residues. Germline V gives CDR1 SGHRS, CDR2 YFSETQ. CDR3 sequence (DNA): TGCGCCAGCAGCCCAGGACTAGCGGGAGTCGGGTACGAGCAGTACTTC. Translated: CASSPGLAGVGYEQYF.

Written as DNA, the CDR3 is TGTGCCAGCAGCCAAGATCCTAGACTAGCGGGCCGAGAGACCCAGTACTTC. Translation: CASSQDPRLAGRETQYF. This sequence joins TRBV14 and TRBJ2-5; 10 bases are a match to TRBD2. V was pared by 0 bases and J by 4 bases, with 8 bases of the junction left unmatched. The CDR3 has 17 residues. Germline assignment: CDR1 SGHDN and CDR2 FVKESK.

This sequence joins TRBV5-4 and TRBJ2-1; 12 bases fit TRBD2. Germline CDR1 is SGHNT and CDR2 is YYREEE (reference sequence). Trimming took 4 bases from V and 5 from J; bases not matched to a gene: 4. This CDR3 spans 15 amino acids. The CDR3 DNA reads TGTGCCAGCAGCCCGGGGACTAGCGGGCACAATGAGCAGTTCTTC. It yields the protein CASSPGTSGHNEQFF. Full variable domain (rest looked up from reference TRBV5-4 and TRBJ2-1): ETGVTQSPTHLIKTRGQQVTLRCSSQSGHNTVSWYQQALGQGPQFIFQYYREEENGRGNFPPRFSGLQFPNYSSELNVNALELDDSALYLCASSPGTSGHNEQFFGPGTRLTVL.

The chain is built from TRBV27 and TRBJ1-1; the match to TRBD1 covers 7 bases. J lost 6 bases, V lost 1 base, and 14 bases had no gene match. Looked up from germline, CDR1 is MNHEY and CDR2 is SMNVEV (reference sequence). The CDR3 contains 17 residues. In DNA, the CDR3 is TGTGCCAGCAGTTTATTGGGGGTCAGGGGGTTCGAGGCTGAAGCTTTCTTT. Translation gives CASSLLGVRGFEAEAFF.

The gene calls are TRBV4-1 and TRBJ2-7; 10 nucleotides align to TRBD2. Germline CDR1 is MGHRA and CDR2 is YSYEKL. V lost 6 bases and J lost 0; bases outside the gene matches: 5. CDR3 length equals 15 residues. CDR3 in DNA: TGCGCCAGCAGAGATCTAGCGGGAGCCTCCTACGAGCAGTACTTC. It codes for CASRDLAGASYEQYF.

The rearrangement joins TRBV28 to TRBJ2-7; 7 bases are shared with TRBD1. The length of the CDR3 is 13 residues. Germline CDR1 MDHEN, CDR2 SYDVKM. The V gene end was trimmed by 4 bases and the J gene end by 3 bases; junction bases not matched to a gene: 3. CDR3 nucleotide sequence: TGTGCCAGCAGTTCACCAGGGGGCTACGAGCAGTACTTC. Encoded protein: CASSSPGGYEQYF.